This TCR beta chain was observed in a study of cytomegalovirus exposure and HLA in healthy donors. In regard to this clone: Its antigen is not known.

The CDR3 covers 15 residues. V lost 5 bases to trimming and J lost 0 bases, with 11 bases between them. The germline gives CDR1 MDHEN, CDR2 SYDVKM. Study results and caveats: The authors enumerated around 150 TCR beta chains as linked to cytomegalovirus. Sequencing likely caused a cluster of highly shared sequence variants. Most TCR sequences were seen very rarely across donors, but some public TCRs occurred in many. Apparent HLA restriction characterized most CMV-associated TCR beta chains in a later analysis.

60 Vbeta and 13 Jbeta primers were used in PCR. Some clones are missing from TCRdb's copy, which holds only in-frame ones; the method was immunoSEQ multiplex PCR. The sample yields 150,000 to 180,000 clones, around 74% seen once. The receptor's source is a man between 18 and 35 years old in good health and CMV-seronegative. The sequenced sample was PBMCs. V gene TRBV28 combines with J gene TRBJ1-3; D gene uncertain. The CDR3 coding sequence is TGTGCCAGCAGTCCTACCCGATCCTCTGGAAACACCATATATTTT. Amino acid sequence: CASSPTRSSGNTIYF.